This TCR beta chain appears in the sequencing data of a study of early T cells in non-severe SARS-CoV-2 infection. TCRdb reprocessed the 5' RACE reads via MiXCR and lists one record per CDR3 protein. The sample yields roughly 56,000 distinct CDR3 sequences, over 13% seen once. The ends were cut back, 0 bases at V and 5 bases at J, with 15 bases in the middle. CDR1 is SGHRS and CDR2 is YFSETQ in the germline V gene. This CDR3 is 15 amino acids long. The material sequenced was whole blood, taken at baseline. The sequence was obtained from an adult who was a healthcare worker with PCR-confirmed SARS-CoV-2 infection or an uninfected control (not recorded which). The chain uses TRBV5-1 and TRBJ2-7, with D possibly being TRBD1 (6 bases). The CDR3: CASSLGGTGFDEQYF. CDR3 bases: TGCGCCAGCAGCTTGGGCGGAACAGGGTTCGACGAGCAGTACTTC.